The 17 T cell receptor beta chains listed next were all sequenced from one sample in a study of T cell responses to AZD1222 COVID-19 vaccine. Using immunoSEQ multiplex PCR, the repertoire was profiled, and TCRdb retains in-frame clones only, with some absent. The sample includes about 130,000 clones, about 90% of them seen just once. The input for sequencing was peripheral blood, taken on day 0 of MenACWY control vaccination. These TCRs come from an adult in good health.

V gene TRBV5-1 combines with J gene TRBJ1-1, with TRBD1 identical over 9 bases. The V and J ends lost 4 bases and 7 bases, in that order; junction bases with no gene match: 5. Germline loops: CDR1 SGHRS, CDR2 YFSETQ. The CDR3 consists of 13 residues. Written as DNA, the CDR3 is TGCGCCAGCAGCCCCGACAGGGGGTATGAAGCTTTCTTT. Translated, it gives CASSPDRGYEAFF.

In DNA form, the CDR3 reads TGTGCCAGCAGCCAAAGCGGGACAGCTGTTAACTATGGCTACACCTTC. This sequence encodes CASSQSGTAVNYGYTF. The chain has TRBV14 and TRBJ1-2; 7 bases line up with TRBD1. After removal of 2 bases from V and 1 base from J, the junction contained 7 bases not matched to a gene. The CDR3 has 16 residues. Germline CDR1 and CDR2: SGHDN and FVKESK. Supplemented by reference TRBV14 and TRBJ1-2, the full variable domain reads EAGVTQFPSHSVIEKGQTVTLRCDPISGHDNLYWYRRVMGKEIKFLLHFVKESKQDESGMPNNRFLAERTGGTYSTLKVQPAELEDSGVYFCASSQSGTAVNYGYTFGSGTRLTVV.

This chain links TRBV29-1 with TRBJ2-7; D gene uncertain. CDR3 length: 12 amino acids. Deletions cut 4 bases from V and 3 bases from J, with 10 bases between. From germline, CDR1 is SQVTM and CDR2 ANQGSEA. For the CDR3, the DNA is TGCAGCGTTGTGGCGGTAGACTACGAGCAGTACTTC. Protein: CSVVAVDYEQYF.

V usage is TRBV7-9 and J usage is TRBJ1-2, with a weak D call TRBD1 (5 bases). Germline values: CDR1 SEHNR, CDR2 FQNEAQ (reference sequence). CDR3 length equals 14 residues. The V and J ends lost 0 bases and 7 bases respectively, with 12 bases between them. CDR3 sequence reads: CASSLALRGPGYTF. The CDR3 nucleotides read TGTGCCAGCAGCTTAGCGTTACGGGGACCTGGCTACACCTTC.

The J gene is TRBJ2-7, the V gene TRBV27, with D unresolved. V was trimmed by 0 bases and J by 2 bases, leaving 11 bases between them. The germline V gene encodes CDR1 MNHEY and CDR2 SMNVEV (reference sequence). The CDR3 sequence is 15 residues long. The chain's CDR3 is CASSLSIPGPYEQYV. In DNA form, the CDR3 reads TGTGCCAGCAGTTTATCGATCCCAGGACCCTACGAGCAGTACGTC.

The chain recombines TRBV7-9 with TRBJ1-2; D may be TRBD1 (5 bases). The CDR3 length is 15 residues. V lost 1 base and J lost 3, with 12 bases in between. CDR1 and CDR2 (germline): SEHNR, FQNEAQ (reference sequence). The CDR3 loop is CASSLESRGHYGYTF. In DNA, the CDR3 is TGTGCCAGCAGCTTAGAATCTAGGGGACACTATGGCTACACCTTC.

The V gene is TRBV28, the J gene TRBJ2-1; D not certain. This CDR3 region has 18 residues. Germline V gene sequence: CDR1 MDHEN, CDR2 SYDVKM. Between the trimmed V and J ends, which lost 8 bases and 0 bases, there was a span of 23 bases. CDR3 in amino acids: CASCMVGFVGSSYNEQFF. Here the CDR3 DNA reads TGTGCCAGCTGCATGGTGGGGTTTGTCGGAAGCTCCTACAATGAGCAGTTCTTC.

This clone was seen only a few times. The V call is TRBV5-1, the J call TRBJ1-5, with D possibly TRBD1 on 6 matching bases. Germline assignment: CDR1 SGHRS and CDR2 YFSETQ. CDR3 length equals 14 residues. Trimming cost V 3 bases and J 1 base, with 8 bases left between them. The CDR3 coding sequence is TGCGCCAGCAGCTCTGGACAGAGCAATCAGCCCCAGCATTTT. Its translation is CASSSGQSNQPQHF.

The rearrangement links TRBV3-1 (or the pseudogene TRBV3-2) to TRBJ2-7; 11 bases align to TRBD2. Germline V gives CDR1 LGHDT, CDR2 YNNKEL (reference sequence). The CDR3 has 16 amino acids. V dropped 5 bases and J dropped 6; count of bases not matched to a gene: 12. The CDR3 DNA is TGTGCCAGCAGCGGCCATCTAGCGGGAGGATTGCGCGAGCAGTACTTC. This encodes CASSGHLAGGLREQYF.

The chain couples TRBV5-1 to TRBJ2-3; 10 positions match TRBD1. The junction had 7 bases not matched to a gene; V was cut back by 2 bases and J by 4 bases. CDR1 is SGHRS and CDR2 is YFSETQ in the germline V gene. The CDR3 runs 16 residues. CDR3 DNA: TGCGCCAGCAGCTTAGCCGGGACAGGGGTGGCAGATACGCAGTATTTT. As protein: CASSLAGTGVADTQYF.

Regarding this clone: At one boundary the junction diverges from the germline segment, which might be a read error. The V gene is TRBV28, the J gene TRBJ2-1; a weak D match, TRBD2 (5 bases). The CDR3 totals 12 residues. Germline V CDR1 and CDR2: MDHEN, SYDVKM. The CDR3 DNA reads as TGTGCCAGCAGTTTATCCCGGCTAGCCGCCCTCTTC. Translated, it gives CASSLSRLAALF.

CDR3: CASSLGRANTEAFF. The CDR3 nucleotides are TGTGCCAGCAGCCTAGGCAGGGCGAACACTGAAGCTTTCTTT. V gene TRBV11-3 combines with J gene TRBJ1-1, with D perhaps matching TRBD1 (5 bases). The V gene lost 5 bases and the J gene lost 1 base, with 11 bases spanning the gap. CDR1 is SGHNT, CDR2 YENEEA, per germline. The CDR3 length is 14 residues.

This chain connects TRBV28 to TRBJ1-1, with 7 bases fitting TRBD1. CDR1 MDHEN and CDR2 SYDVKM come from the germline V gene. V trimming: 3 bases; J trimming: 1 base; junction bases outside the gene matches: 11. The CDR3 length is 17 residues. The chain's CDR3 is CASSFSLSGTENTEAFF. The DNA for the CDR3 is TGTGCCAGCAGTTTTAGCCTATCCGGGACAGAGAACACTGAAGCTTTCTTT.

CDR3 loop: CASSPRTGQGTQPQHF. The DNA of the CDR3 is TGTGCCAGCAGCCCTAGAACCGGACAGGGCACTCAGCCCCAGCATTTT. V and J are TRBV6-2 or TRBV6-3 and TRBJ1-5; 8 bases map to TRBD1. J lost 6 bases, V lost 6 bases, and 13 bases had no gene match. The length of the CDR3 is 16 residues. Germline loops: CDR1 MNHEY, CDR2 SVGEGT.

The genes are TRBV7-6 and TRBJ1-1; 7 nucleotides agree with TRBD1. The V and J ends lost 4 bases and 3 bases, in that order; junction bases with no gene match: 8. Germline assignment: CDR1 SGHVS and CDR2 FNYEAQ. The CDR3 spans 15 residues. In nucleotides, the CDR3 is TGTGCCAGCAGCTCTCTGACAGGGACGGACACTGAAGCTTTCTTT. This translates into CASSSLTGTDTEAFF.

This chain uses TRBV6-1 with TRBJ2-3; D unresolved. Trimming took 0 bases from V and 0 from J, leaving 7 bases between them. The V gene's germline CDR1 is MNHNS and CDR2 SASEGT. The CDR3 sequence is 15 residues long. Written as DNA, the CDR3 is TGTGCCAGCAGTGAAGCGCAAGTAAGCACAGATACGCAGTATTTT. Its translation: CASSEAQVSTDTQYF.

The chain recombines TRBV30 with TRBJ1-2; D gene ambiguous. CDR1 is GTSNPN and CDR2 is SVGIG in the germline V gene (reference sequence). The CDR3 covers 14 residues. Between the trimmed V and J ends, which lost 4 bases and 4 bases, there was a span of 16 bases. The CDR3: CAWKRSAGGYGYTF. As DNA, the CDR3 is TGTGCCTGGAAACGTTCGGCAGGAGGCTATGGCTACACCTTC.